The entry that follows covers one T cell receptor (beta chain) sequence. Clones were read by immunoSEQ multiplex PCR, and TCRdb kept only the in-frame ones, dropping some. This table holds 700,000 to 750,000 clones, over 75% found once. V shed 4 bases and J 6 bases; nucleotides not matched to a gene: 11. Germline V lookup: CDR1 LNHNV, CDR2 YYDKDF (reference sequence). The CDR3 is 17 residues long. The entry originates in a study of shared T cell receptors in the human thymus. The sample was also reused in another study, on human thymus T cells. As that report states: Thymus tissue was removed during corrective cardiac surgery. There appeared to be biased usage of V and J genes in thymic and blood repertoires.

This TCR was recovered from a girl in the first two years of life with a congenital heart defect. The sample comprised thymocytes. V gene TRBV15 combines with J gene TRBJ2-1, with TRBD1 matching 11 bases. The CDR3 sequence is CATSTSKFGTGGNEQFF. The CDR3 DNA is TGTGCCACCAGCACATCTAAATTTGGGACAGGGGGCAATGAGCAGTTCTTC.